This TCR beta chain was recovered during a study of T cells in Graves' hyperthyroidism and ophthalmopathy. This clonotype turned up a few times. Researchers took RNA transcripts and amplified the TCR beta CDR3 regions from them. During a first-round RT-PCR of the TCR CDR3, the HTBI primer set was used. MiXCR, run by TCRdb on the multiplex PCR reads, gives a single entry per CDR3 protein. The sample shows approximately 560,000 distinct CDR3 sequences, 15% to 17% of them seen only once. Unmatched junction bases numbered 13, after V lost 6 bases and J lost 6 bases. CDR3 size: 14 residues. Germline CDR1 DFQATT, CDR2 SNEGSKA (reference sequence). It was considered stable Graves' hyperthyroidism when ophthalmopathy did not progress within 18 months. Together with thyroid ultrasound, orbital computed tomography, serum thyroxine and TRAb, clinical symptoms were used for diagnoses. Out of less than 12 ml of fresh peripheral blood came the PBMCs.

Sequenced: blood. This clonotype originated in a woman aged 25 to 39 with Graves' hyperthyroidism. The chain joins TRBV20-1 to TRBJ2-7; 8 nucleotides line up with TRBD2. Written as DNA, the CDR3 is TGCAGTGCCATGACAGCGGGACTAGGCGCCGAGCAGTACTTC. It is translated as CSAMTAGLGAEQYF.